The present TCR beta chain was sequenced within a study of blood T cell repertoires in COVID-19. Clones were read by immunoSEQ multiplex PCR, and TCRdb kept only the in-frame ones, dropping some. Counted here are around 480,000 clones, 75% to 90% occurring once; the ten biggest clones make up roughly 0.7%. J gave up 0 bases and V 4 bases, and 4 bases lay outside the gene matches. Germline CDR1 reads SGHRS; CDR2 reads YFSETQ. The CDR3 spans 16 residues. The chain recombines TRBV5-1 with TRBJ1-3; 10 bases fit TRBD1. This TCR was recovered from a woman between 18 and 29 years old who had recovered from COVID-19. Sequenced: PBMCs or T cells enriched from blood (not recorded which). CDR3 nucleotide sequence: TGCGCCAGCAGCCCCGACAGGGGGCCCTCTGGAAACACCATATATTTT. Amino acid sequence: CASSPDRGPSGNTIYF.